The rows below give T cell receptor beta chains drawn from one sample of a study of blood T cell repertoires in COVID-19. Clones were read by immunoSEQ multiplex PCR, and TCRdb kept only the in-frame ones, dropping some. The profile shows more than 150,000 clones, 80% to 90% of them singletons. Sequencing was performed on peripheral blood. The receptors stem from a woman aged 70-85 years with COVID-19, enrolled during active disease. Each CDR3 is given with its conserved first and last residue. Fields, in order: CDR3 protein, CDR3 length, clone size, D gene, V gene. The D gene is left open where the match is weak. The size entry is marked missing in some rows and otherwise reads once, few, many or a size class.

CASSNLGGRDTEAFF,15,.,.,TRBV19
CASSYSRARGEQYF,14,.,.,TRBV6-2/TRBV6-3
CASSTRQGTEAFF,13,.,TRBD1,TRBV11-1
CAWSRDSLNTEAFF,14,.,TRBD1,TRBV30
CASSSGTGRYEQYF,14,.,TRBD1,TRBV28
CASTLGATQYF,11,.,.,TRBV25-1
CASSEQGQLYGYTF,14,.,TRBD1,TRBV6-1
CASSSNRAEKLFF,13,.,.,TRBV11-2
CASRSPAGTEAFF,13,.,.,TRBV12-3/TRBV12-4
CASSPRMNTEAFF,13,.,.,TRBV18
CASSIHTTGAGQPQHF,16,.,TRBD1,TRBV19
CASSELDRAGANVLTF,16,.,TRBD1,TRBV10-2
CSPRTSEETQYF,12,.,TRBD2,TRBV29-1
CASSSPRLAKNIQYF,15,.,.,TRBV6-2/TRBV6-3
CASSQVETAPYGYTF,15,.,.,TRBV4-2
CASSLRADGDSYEQYF,16,.,.,TRBV7-2
CASSLGQPNYGYTF,14,.,TRBD1,TRBV11-3
CASRSDTQYF,10,.,.,TRBV6-6
CAISESAGTVKETQYF,16,.,TRBD1,TRBV10-3
CASSFGGGKNIQYF,14,.,.,TRBV5-1
CASSLPLGASDEQYF,15,.,.,TRBV5-1
CASSLAVRGNYGYTF,15,.,.,TRBV7-2
CASSLEETQYF,11,.,.,TRBV11-1
CASSATWDRFSYEQYF,16,.,TRBD1,TRBV6-1
CASSPQSGRAYNEQFF,16,.,TRBD2,TRBV28
CASSLQGANEAFF,13,.,TRBD1,TRBV7-9
CASSSNNPGTGAGGYTF,17,.,TRBD1,TRBV7-9
CASSRDRKLNQPQHF,15,few,TRBD1,TRBV7-2
CATTPVGSSNQPQHF,15,few,.,TRBV15
CASRNTRQGLSPLHF,15,.,TRBD1,TRBV6-5
CASSKGTVSAAFF,13,few,TRBD1,TRBV19
CASSVPNQGLAGYEQYF,17,.,TRBD2,TRBV7-2